A selection of T cell receptor beta chains follows, all from one sample in a study of regulatory T cells in long-lasting Graves disease. One entry per CDR3 protein, called by TCRdb with MiXCR from the multiplex PCR reads. The sample contains a few hundred thousand distinct CDR3 sequences, 23% of which appear only once. This specimen was peripheral blood mononuclear cells (PBMCs), taken when the disease was refractory, from a patient treated with antithyroid drugs. Every receptor here comes from a female donor with Graves disease. Each CDR3 is given with its conserved first and last residue. Fields, in order: J gene, clone size, V gene, D gene, CDR3 DNA, CDR3 protein. D genes are given only for firm matches. Clone size is given for some rows only: seen once, a few or many times, or a class if the clone is expanded.

j_gene: TRBJ1-2; abundance: .; v_gene: TRBV28; d_gene: TRBD1; CDR3nt: TGTGCCAGCAGACTTACAGGGGGCGGCTATGGCTACACCTTC; CDR3aa: CASRLTGGGYGYTF
j_gene: TRBJ2-2; abundance: few; v_gene: TRBV6-1; d_gene: TRBD2; CDR3nt: TGTGCCAGCAGTGTAGCGGGAGCGGGAACCGGGGAGCTGTTTTTT; CDR3aa: CASSVAGAGTGELFF
j_gene: TRBJ2-7; abundance: .; v_gene: TRBV4-3; d_gene: TRBD2; CDR3nt: TGCGCCAGCAGCCAAGGGACTAGGAGCCACGAGCAGTACTTC; CDR3aa: CASSQGTRSHEQYF
j_gene: TRBJ2-1; abundance: .; v_gene: TRBV7-6; d_gene: TRBD2; CDR3nt: TGTGCCAGCAGCTCCGCCGGGACTAGCGCCAACAATGAGCAGTTCTTC; CDR3aa: CASSSAGTSANNEQFF
j_gene: TRBJ2-4; abundance: .; v_gene: TRBV15; d_gene: .; CDR3nt: TGTGCCACCAGCAGCCGGCCCGACAGTAAAAACATTCAGTACTTC; CDR3aa: CATSSRPDSKNIQYF
j_gene: TRBJ2-5; abundance: .; v_gene: TRBV7-3; d_gene: TRBD2; CDR3nt: TGTGCCAGCAGCCAAATGAGCGGGAGGGGAGAGACCCAGTACTTC; CDR3aa: CASSQMSGRGETQYF
j_gene: TRBJ1-2; abundance: .; v_gene: TRBV20-1; d_gene: .; CDR3nt: TGCAGTGCTAGAGTTTCGTTATTGGGCTACACCTTC; CDR3aa: CSARVSLLGYTF
j_gene: TRBJ2-7; abundance: .; v_gene: TRBV19; d_gene: TRBD1; CDR3nt: TGTGCCAGTAGTATCCCGGGACAGGGTCGCTACGAGCAGTACTTC; CDR3aa: CASSIPGQGRYEQYF
j_gene: TRBJ2-5; abundance: .; v_gene: TRBV25-1; d_gene: .; CDR3nt: TGTGCCAGCATGTCAGAGACCCAGTACTTC; CDR3aa: CASMSETQYF
j_gene: TRBJ1-2; abundance: few; v_gene: TRBV6-1; d_gene: .; CDR3nt: TGTGCCAGCGGGAGCGGGCTTCTCTATGGCTACACCTTC; CDR3aa: CASGSGLLYGYTF
j_gene: TRBJ1-2; abundance: .; v_gene: TRBV13; d_gene: TRBD1; CDR3nt: TGTGCCAGCAGCCGGGACAGGGGATACAATGGCTACACCTTC; CDR3aa: CASSRDRGYNGYTF
j_gene: TRBJ1-3; abundance: .; v_gene: TRBV24-1; d_gene: .; CDR3nt: TGTGCCACCAGACCTCCTCCTGGAAACACCATATATTTT; CDR3aa: CATRPPPGNTIYF
j_gene: TRBJ1-1; abundance: few; v_gene: TRBV19; d_gene: .; CDR3nt: TGTGCCAGTAGTATTCGGGCCGGGACTACGAACACTGAAGCTTTCTTT; CDR3aa: CASSIRAGTTNTEAFF
j_gene: TRBJ1-1; abundance: few; v_gene: TRBV7-9; d_gene: .; CDR3nt: TGTGCCAGCATTCAGGGGCAGAACACTGAAGCTTTCTTT; CDR3aa: CASIQGQNTEAFF
j_gene: TRBJ2-5; abundance: .; v_gene: TRBV29-1; d_gene: TRBD2; CDR3nt: TGCAGCGTTGAACTAGCGGGAGTTGAGACCCAGTACTTC; CDR3aa: CSVELAGVETQYF
j_gene: TRBJ2-7; abundance: .; v_gene: TRBV20-1; d_gene: TRBD2; CDR3nt: TGCAGTGCTAGCGAACTAGCGGGAGCAGGGGAGCAGTACTTC; CDR3aa: CSASELAGAGEQYF
j_gene: TRBJ2-5; abundance: many; v_gene: TRBV29-1; d_gene: .; CDR3nt: TGCAGCGTGGGGGCAGGGGCGGCGGAGACCCAGTACTTC; CDR3aa: CSVGAGAAETQYF
j_gene: TRBJ2-2; abundance: many; v_gene: TRBV7-3; d_gene: .; CDR3nt: TGTGCCAGCAGCGGGACGGGCGGGACGGTCACCGGGGAGCTGTTTTTT; CDR3aa: CASSGTGGTVTGELFF
j_gene: TRBJ2-7; abundance: many; v_gene: TRBV6-1; d_gene: TRBD1; CDR3nt: TGTGCCAGCATTCGATCAGGACAGGGGTACGAGCAGTACTTC; CDR3aa: CASIRSGQGYEQYF
j_gene: TRBJ1-1; abundance: .; v_gene: TRBV19; d_gene: .; CDR3nt: TGTGCCAGTAGTATAGGGCGGGGACGGCCTCCGGGGACTGAAGCTTTCTTT; CDR3aa: CASSIGRGRPPGTEAFF
j_gene: TRBJ1-1; abundance: few; v_gene: TRBV25-1; d_gene: TRBD1; CDR3nt: TGTGCCAGCAGGGCAGGGGGGACGAGGACTGAAGCTTTCTTT; CDR3aa: CASRAGGTRTEAFF
j_gene: TRBJ1-6; abundance: .; v_gene: TRBV28; d_gene: .; CDR3nt: TGTGCCAGCATCAGATACGAGGGCTATAATTCACCCCTCCACTTT; CDR3aa: CASIRYEGYNSPLHF
j_gene: TRBJ2-5; abundance: many; v_gene: TRBV11-2; d_gene: TRBD1; CDR3nt: TGTGCCAGCAGCTTGGGGCAAAACACGAAGGGGGCCCAAGAGACCCAGTACTTC; CDR3aa: CASSLGQNTKGAQETQYF
j_gene: TRBJ1-1; abundance: few; v_gene: TRBV13; d_gene: .; CDR3nt: TGTGCCAGCAGCTTAGTGGTATATCGGGGACTGGACACTGAAGCTTTCTTT; CDR3aa: CASSLVVYRGLDTEAFF
j_gene: TRBJ1-1; abundance: few; v_gene: TRBV15; d_gene: .; CDR3nt: TGTGCCACCAGCAGAGATCCGGCCAGGGCGCCCAGCGCTGAAGCTTTCTTT; CDR3aa: CATSRDPARAPSAEAFF
j_gene: TRBJ2-5; abundance: .; v_gene: TRBV6-2/TRBV6-3; d_gene: .; CDR3nt: TGTGCCAGCAGTGAGTCGGGACGGGACACCCAGTACTTC; CDR3aa: CASSESGRDTQYF
j_gene: TRBJ1-2; abundance: few; v_gene: TRBV12-3/TRBV12-4; d_gene: .; CDR3nt: TGTGCCAGCACCCTAGCGGCGCACTATGGCTACACCTTC; CDR3aa: CASTLAAHYGYTF
j_gene: TRBJ1-3; abundance: .; v_gene: TRBV2; d_gene: .; CDR3nt: TGTGCCAGCGCTACAGGGTTCGCCGGAAACACCATATATTTT; CDR3aa: CASATGFAGNTIYF
j_gene: TRBJ1-1; abundance: many; v_gene: TRBV28; d_gene: .; CDR3nt: TGTGCCAGCACCCTAGGGCTCCTGAACACTGAAGCTTTCTTT; CDR3aa: CASTLGLLNTEAFF
j_gene: TRBJ2-2; abundance: once; v_gene: TRBV10-3; d_gene: .; CDR3nt: TGTGCCATCGGGAGGCAGGGTGGCACCGGGGAGCTGTTTTTT; CDR3aa: CAIGRQGGTGELFF
j_gene: TRBJ1-1; abundance: .; v_gene: TRBV29-1; d_gene: .; CDR3nt: TGCAGCGCCCTAGGTAGCACTCTGAACACTGAAGCTTTCTTT; CDR3aa: CSALGSTLNTEAFF
j_gene: TRBJ2-2; abundance: .; v_gene: TRBV14; d_gene: TRBD2; CDR3nt: TGTGCCAGCAGCCAAGAATTCGCGGGAGCGACCGGGGAGCTGTTTTTT; CDR3aa: CASSQEFAGATGELFF
j_gene: TRBJ2-1; abundance: .; v_gene: TRBV20-1; d_gene: TRBD2; CDR3nt: TGCAGTGCTAGAGTAACTAGCGGTATCGGCGAGCAGTTCTTC; CDR3aa: CSARVTSGIGEQFF
j_gene: TRBJ2-7; abundance: .; v_gene: TRBV5-1; d_gene: .; CDR3nt: TGCGCCAGCAGCTTGCCTGGGACCAGGTCCTACGAGCAGTACTTC; CDR3aa: CASSLPGTRSYEQYF
j_gene: TRBJ1-5; abundance: .; v_gene: TRBV19; d_gene: .; CDR3nt: TGTGCCAGTATGGAGAGAGTTGGCAATCAGCTCCAGCATTTT; CDR3aa: CASMERVGNQLQHF
j_gene: TRBJ2-2; abundance: few; v_gene: TRBV11-1; d_gene: TRBD1; CDR3nt: TGTGCCAGCAGTCCCGGGACAGTGACCGGGGAGCTGTTTTTT; CDR3aa: CASSPGTVTGELFF
j_gene: TRBJ1-1; abundance: many; v_gene: TRBV28; d_gene: .; CDR3nt: TGTGCCAGCAGTTCTCCCACAGGGACGAACACTGAAGCTTTCTTT; CDR3aa: CASSSPTGTNTEAFF
j_gene: TRBJ2-7; abundance: many; v_gene: TRBV6-1; d_gene: TRBD2; CDR3nt: TGTGCCAGCAGGACGGGGGCTAGCGGGCGAACCTACGAGCAGTACTTC; CDR3aa: CASRTGASGRTYEQYF
j_gene: TRBJ2-7; abundance: many; v_gene: TRBV28; d_gene: TRBD2; CDR3nt: TGTGCCAGCAGTACCGTCTTGCGGGGGGTTCTCTTCGAGCAGTACTTC; CDR3aa: CASSTVLRGVLFEQYF
j_gene: TRBJ2-2; abundance: many; v_gene: TRBV20-1; d_gene: .; CDR3nt: TGCAGTGGGACGGGACTTTCCACCGGGGAGCTGTTTTTT; CDR3aa: CSGTGLSTGELFF
j_gene: TRBJ1-5; abundance: few; v_gene: TRBV2; d_gene: .; CDR3nt: TGTGCCAGCAGTTTGGGACTCTGGGGCTTTAATCAGCCCCAGCATTTT; CDR3aa: CASSLGLWGFNQPQHF
j_gene: TRBJ2-2; abundance: few; v_gene: TRBV6-2/TRBV6-3; d_gene: TRBD1; CDR3nt: TGTGCCAGCAGTTACGCAGGGACAGGCATCACCGGGGAGCTGTTTTTT; CDR3aa: CASSYAGTGITGELFF
j_gene: TRBJ2-7; abundance: many; v_gene: TRBV7-9; d_gene: .; CDR3nt: TGTGCCAGCAGTTCTCCTACGGATAAGGGTTGGTACGAGCAGTACTTC; CDR3aa: CASSSPTDKGWYEQYF
j_gene: TRBJ2-7; abundance: .; v_gene: TRBV29-1; d_gene: TRBD1; CDR3nt: TGCAGCGTTCCCGGGACAGGGGCTAGCGAGCAGTACTTC; CDR3aa: CSVPGTGASEQYF
j_gene: TRBJ2-2; abundance: .; v_gene: TRBV20-1; d_gene: .; CDR3nt: TGCAGTGCTAGAGTAGCCCCAGGCACCGGGGAGCTGTTTTTT; CDR3aa: CSARVAPGTGELFF
j_gene: TRBJ2-7; abundance: many; v_gene: TRBV6-5; d_gene: .; CDR3nt: TGTGCCAGCAGTTACTCGGACGCCGGAATAGGGCAGTACTTC; CDR3aa: CASSYSDAGIGQYF
j_gene: TRBJ2-5; abundance: .; v_gene: TRBV27; d_gene: .; CDR3nt: TGTGCCAGCAGTTCCGTTTGGGGGAAACAAGAGACCCAGTACTTC; CDR3aa: CASSSVWGKQETQYF
j_gene: TRBJ1-2; abundance: many; v_gene: TRBV5-1; d_gene: TRBD1; CDR3nt: TGCGCCAGCAGCTACGGAGGACAGGGCGGCTACACCTTC; CDR3aa: CASSYGGQGGYTF
j_gene: TRBJ1-1; abundance: .; v_gene: TRBV29-1; d_gene: .; CDR3nt: TGCAGCGTTGTTAGGGCCCCGAACACTGAAGCTTTCTTT; CDR3aa: CSVVRAPNTEAFF
j_gene: TRBJ2-4; abundance: .; v_gene: TRBV4-3; d_gene: TRBD2; CDR3nt: TGCGCCAGCAGCCGGTCGGCGCTAGCGGGACCTTCAGGAGACAAAAACATTCAGTACTTC; CDR3aa: CASSRSALAGPSGDKNIQYF
j_gene: TRBJ1-6; abundance: many; v_gene: TRBV6-5; d_gene: .; CDR3nt: TGTGCCAGCAGTTACTCGAAGACCGAGAGTCCCTATAATTCACCCCTCCACTTT; CDR3aa: CASSYSKTESPYNSPLHF